The 21 T cell receptor beta chains below come from one sample, sequenced in a study of technical replicates of blood from several donors. This table comes from immunoSEQ multiplex PCR, and its TCRdb copy is limited to in-frame clones, with some not included. This table holds approximately 70,000 clones, approximately 96% found once. The sequenced sample consisted of T cells isolated from PBMCs. The source of these receptors is a human donor in good health.

This clone was recorded only once. This chain links TRBV7-3 with TRBJ2-7, with 7 bases lining up with TRBD1. This CDR3 region has 14 residues. Germline V CDR1 and CDR2: SGHTA, FQGTGA. Trimming took 5 bases from V and 2 from J; bases not matched to a gene: 6. CDR3 protein: CASSPYRGAYEQYF. CDR3 coding DNA: TGTGCCAGCAGCCCCTACAGGGGCGCCTACGAGCAGTACTTC.

The chain is built from TRBV6-5 and TRBJ2-7; D might be TRBD1 (6 bases). Trimming cost V 0 bases and J 4 bases, with 10 bases left between them. The CDR3 has 14 amino acids. Per germline, CDR1 MNHEY and CDR2 SVGAGI. As DNA, the CDR3 is TGTGCCAGCAGTTACTCAATGGGGGCGTACGAGCAGTACTTC. This gives the protein CASSYSMGAYEQYF.

This rearrangement joins TRBV4-1 to TRBJ1-5; perhaps TRBD1 as D (5 bases). Trimming removed 1 base from V and 6 bases from J, with 13 bases in between. Germline V lookup: CDR1 MGHRA, CDR2 YSYEKL. This CDR3 has 15 residues. The CDR3 reads CASSQVQGLSQPQHF. The CDR3 DNA sequence: TGCGCCAGCAGCCAAGTTCAGGGTCTCAGTCAGCCCCAGCATTTT.

The chain is built from TRBV11-3 and TRBJ2-7; 8 bases align to TRBD1. V lost 5 bases and J lost 0; bases outside the gene matches: 6. Germline V lookup: CDR1 SGHNT, CDR2 YENEEA. This CDR3 has 15 residues. As DNA, the CDR3 is TGTGCCAGCAGCCTTTCAGGGGGCAGCTCCTACGAGCAGTACTTC. The encoded protein is CASSLSGGSSYEQYF.

This clone has a single count. The V and J genes are TRBV15 and TRBJ2-7; D might be TRBD1 (5 bases). CDR1 is LNHNV and CDR2 is YYDKDF in the germline V gene (reference sequence). The CDR3 contains 14 residues. V was shortened by 3 bases and J by 3 bases, with 12 bases between the two germline ends. The CDR3 protein is CATSSRPQGYEQYF. The CDR3 DNA reads as TGTGCCACCAGCAGCCGTCCCCAGGGCTACGAGCAGTACTTC.

The V gene is TRBV28, the J gene TRBJ1-4, with TRBD1 identical over 8 bases. The CDR3 is made up of 15 amino acids. Germline lookup yields CDR1 MDHEN and CDR2 SYDVKM. After removal of 1 base from V and 5 bases from J, the junction contained 3 bases not matched to a gene. The CDR3 DNA is TGTGCCAGCAGTTTATCCGGGACAGGAAATGAAAAACTGTTTTTT. Its translation is CASSLSGTGNEKLFF.

The V call is TRBV7-9, the J call TRBJ2-7; unclear D gene. CDR1 is SEHNR, CDR2 FQNEAQ, per germline (reference sequence). Trimming removed 3 bases from V and 2 bases from J, with 11 bases in between. The CDR3 runs to 14 residues. This chain's CDR3 is CASSLSASPYEQYF. The CDR3 DNA sequence: TGTGCCAGCAGCTTGAGTGCTTCGCCCTACGAGCAGTACTTC.

With regard to this clone: The germline gene is not matched at one end of the junction; a read error may be the cause. The chain links TRBV5-1 to TRBJ2-3, with a possible D match to TRBD1 (5 bases). This CDR3 spans 16 amino acids. The V gene's germline CDR1 is SGHRS and CDR2 YFSETQ. CDR3 nucleotides: TGCGCCAGCAGATTGGGGCGCCGAAGCGCCACAGATACGCAGTATTTT. It translates to CASRLGRRSATDTQYF.

This chain connects TRBV2 to TRBJ2-3, with TRBD2 matching over 8 bases. J was trimmed by 0 bases and V by 2 bases; bases with no gene match: 13. The CDR3 is 19 amino acids. Germline loops: CDR1 SNHLY, CDR2 FYNNEI. The CDR3 DNA is TGTGCCAGCAGTGAAACTAGCGGCCAGCGGGGGAGGAGCACAGATACGCAGTATTTT. Protein product: CASSETSGQRGRSTDTQYF.

The rearrangement uses TRBV6-1 and TRBJ1-4; 7 bases line up with TRBD1. CDR1 is MNHNS, CDR2 SASEGT, per germline. The CDR3 spans 13 residues. V trimming: 6 bases; J trimming: 5 bases; junction bases outside the gene matches: 3. The CDR3 region is CASRDRENEKLFF. CDR3 nucleotide sequence: TGTGCCAGCAGAGACAGGGAGAATGAAAAACTGTTTTTT.

V usage is TRBV11-2 and J usage is TRBJ2-3; D is perhaps TRBD1 (5 bases). V was clipped by 1 base and J by 2 bases, with 13 bases between them. Germline values: CDR1 SGHAT, CDR2 FQNNGV. The CDR3 totals 16 residues. The CDR3 spells CASSLAWGRFTDTQYF. The CDR3 coding sequence is TGTGCCAGCAGCTTAGCGTGGGGCAGATTCACAGATACGCAGTATTTT.

This clone was observed once. The rearrangement uses TRBV6-5 and TRBJ1-6; 7 positions agree with TRBD1. CDR3 length: 14 amino acids. V was clipped by 6 bases and J by 7 bases; unmatched bases: 6. Germline CDR1 is MNHEY and CDR2 is SVGAGI. DNA of the CDR3: TGTGCCAGCAGCAACAGGGGTAAAAATTCACCCCTCCACTTT. Translating gives CASSNRGKNSPLHF.

The chain combines TRBV13 with TRBJ2-7; 7 bases match TRBD1. V gave up 4 bases and J gave up 0 bases; unmatched junction bases: 3. The CDR3 contains 14 residues. Germline CDR1 and CDR2: PRHDT and FYEKMQ (reference sequence). CDR3 region: CASSSRQGSYEQYF. For the CDR3, the DNA is TGTGCCAGCAGCTCCAGACAGGGCTCCTACGAGCAGTACTTC.

The chain has TRBV30 and TRBJ2-3, with a weak D call TRBD2 (5 bases). CDR3 length: 12 residues. V gave up 6 bases and J gave up 4 bases, with 11 bases separating them. Germline V gives CDR1 GTSNPN, CDR2 SVGIG (reference sequence). DNA of the CDR3: TGTGCCTGTCTATCCGGGGCAGATACGCAGTATTTT. Translation: CACLSGADTQYF.

The DNA of the CDR3 is TGTGCCACCAGCAGAGGGACTAGCGGGAGGTCTACCTACGAGCAGTACTTC. Amino acid sequence: CATSRGTSGRSTYEQYF. This chain uses TRBV15 with TRBJ2-7; 14 bases match TRBD2. The V gene's germline CDR1 is LNHNV and CDR2 YYDKDF (reference sequence). With 1 base clipped from V and 2 bases from J, the junction kept 4 bases outside the gene matches. The length of the CDR3 is 17 residues. Combining the CDR3 with reference TRBV15 and TRBJ2-7 gives the whole variable domain DAMVIQNPRYQVTQFGKPVTLSCSQTLNHNVMYWYQQKSSQAPKLLFHYYDKDFNNEADTPDNFQSRRPNTSFCFLDIRSPGLGDTAMYLCATSRGTSGRSTYEQYFGPGTRLTVT.

The gene calls are TRBV21-1 and TRBJ1-1; the table's TRBD1 call for D was not verified on the DNA. TRBV21-1 constitutes a pseudogene. The CDR3 extends over 14 amino acids. In DNA, the CDR3 is TGTGCCAGCAGCCATGAGGGACAGGGCACTGAAGCTTTCTTT. This encodes CASSHEGQGTEAFF.

J is TRBJ1-2 and V is TRBV7-2, with D possibly TRBD1 on 5 matching bases. Germline CDR1 and CDR2: SGHTA and FQGNSA. Deletions cut 5 bases from V and 2 bases from J, with 9 bases between. The CDR3 has 13 amino acids. The CDR3 sequence: CASSHYRNYGYTF. In DNA form, the CDR3 reads TGTGCCAGCAGCCACTACAGGAACTATGGCTACACCTTC.

The V gene is TRBV10-3, the J gene TRBJ2-5; TRBD1 is a possible D gene (5 bases). This CDR3 has 14 amino acids. Trimming left V 3 bases short and J 5 bases short, with 13 bases between. Germline V gene sequence: CDR1 ENHRY, CDR2 SYGVKD. Here the CDR3 reads CAISDIRTTETQYF. The CDR3 DNA follows: TGTGCCATCAGTGATATAAGGACAACGGAGACCCAGTACTTC.

V is TRBV4-1 and J is TRBJ2-1; tentatively, D is TRBD2 (6 bases). V was cut by 6 bases and J by 5 bases, with 20 bases left in between. The germline CDR1 and CDR2 sequences are MGHRA and YSYEKL. The CDR3 extends over 16 amino acids. The CDR3 DNA reads as TGCGCCAGCAGGCCGCAAGGGCTAGCGAGAAACAATGAGCAGTTCTTC. It is translated as CASRPQGLARNNEQFF.

This chain uses TRBV28 with TRBJ2-1; a weak D match, TRBD2 (5 bases). This CDR3 has 13 amino acids. V lost 5 bases and J lost 8, with 13 bases in between. Germline V gene data show CDR1 as MDHEN and CDR2 as SYDVKM. The CDR3 coding sequence is TGTGCCAGCAGTGAAACTAGAAACGATGAGCAGTTCTTC. Translating gives CASSETRNDEQFF.

This clone has just one count. The chain joins TRBV28 to TRBJ2-1, with D unresolved. The CDR3 covers 14 residues. Germline loops: CDR1 MDHEN, CDR2 SYDVKM. Deletions cut 4 bases from V and 4 bases from J, with 11 bases between. CDR3 loop: CASSYSEGYNEQFF. The CDR3 DNA reads TGTGCCAGCAGTTACAGTGAAGGTTACAATGAGCAGTTCTTC.